These T cell receptor beta chains were read from a single sample in a study of cytomegalovirus exposure and HLA in healthy donors. Assay used: immunoSEQ multiplex PCR; TCRdb lists only in-frame clones, some missing. This sample has 150,000 to 200,000 clones; around 83% occur once, and the top ten carry roughly 6.5%. Material: PBMCs. These receptors all come from a man aged 45-65 years in good health and CMV-seropositive. Both conserved end residues are part of each CDR3. The order of the fields is V gene, clone size, J gene, D gene, CDR3 protein, CDR3 DNA. D genes are given only for firm matches. Some rows have no size entry. The others give once, few or many, or a class for an expanded clone.

TRBV5-4,-,TRBJ1-6,TRBD1,CASKDRASNSPLHF,TGTGCCAGCAAGGACAGGGCAAGCAATTCACCCCTCCACTTT
TRBV10-3,-,TRBJ2-3,TRBD2,CAIRRTSGSTDTQYF,TGTGCCATCAGGCGGACTAGCGGGAGTACAGATACGCAGTATTTT
TRBV6-1,-,TRBJ2-1,TRBD1,CALRDRRYNEQFF,TGTGCCCTCCGGGACAGGCGCTACAATGAGCAGTTCTTC
TRBV11-1,-,TRBJ1-1,-,CASSLTGTSEAFF,TGTGCCAGCAGCCTTACAGGAACCTCTGAAGCTTTCTTT
TRBV2,-,TRBJ2-1,-,CASSAGEYNEQFF,TGTGCCAGCAGTGCTGGGGAGTACAATGAGCAGTTCTTC
TRBV19,-,TRBJ1-5,TRBD1,CASSMRTGGSQPQHF,TGTGCCAGTAGTATGCGGACAGGGGGCAGTCAGCCCCAGCATTTT
TRBV6-5,-,TRBJ1-2,TRBD1,CASSIGQGPYGYTF,TGTGCCAGCAGTATTGGACAGGGCCCCTATGGCTACACCTTC
TRBV7-9,-,TRBJ1-1,-,CASSESTGLGTEAFF,TGTGCCAGCAGCGAATCGACAGGACTGGGCACTGAAGCTTTCTTT
TRBV30,-,TRBJ2-5,-,CAWAPGQGRGETQYF,TGTGCCTGGGCGCCGGGGCAGGGGCGAGGGGAGACCCAGTACTTC
TRBV12-5,-,TRBJ1-2,TRBD1,CASGWDRGGYTF,TGTGCTAGTGGTTGGGACAGGGGCGGCTACACCTTC
TRBV2,-,TRBJ2-5,TRBD2,CASSEALRLAGLEETQYF,TGTGCCAGCAGTGAAGCGCTTCGCCTAGCGGGATTAGAAGAGACCCAGTACTTC
TRBV18,-,TRBJ2-1,TRBD2,CASSRAGLAGGNEQFF,TGTGCCAGCTCACGTGCGGGACTAGCGGGAGGCAATGAGCAGTTCTTC
TRBV19,few,TRBJ1-1,-,CASSRRGVTEAFF,TGTGCCAGTAGTCGCAGGGGAGTTACTGAAGCTTTCTTT
TRBV6-5,-,TRBJ1-1,-,CASSTPGNTEAFF,TGTGCCAGCAGTACCCCAGGCAACACTGAAGCTTTCTTT
TRBV18,few,TRBJ2-1,TRBD2,CASSGLAGEDEQFF,TGTGCCAGCTCGGGACTAGCGGGAGAAGATGAGCAGTTCTTC
TRBV11-2,-,TRBJ2-1,-,CASSLSAQGSGEQFF,TGTGCCAGCAGCTTAAGTGCCCAGGGGTCTGGTGAGCAGTTCTTC
TRBV15,-,TRBJ1-4,-,CATSRDARTNEKLFF,TGTGCCACCAGCAGAGATGCTAGGACTAATGAAAAACTGTTTTTT
TRBV5-1,once,TRBJ2-2,TRBD1,CASSLLDRGNTGELFF,TGCGCCAGCAGCTTGTTGGACAGGGGAAACACCGGGGAGCTGTTTTTT
TRBV2,-,TRBJ1-2,TRBD1,CASSLDRAIYGYTF,TGTGCCAGCAGTCTTGACAGGGCTATCTATGGCTACACCTTC
TRBV11-2,-,TRBJ2-1,-,CASSSLLGLNEQFF,TGTGCCAGCAGCTCCCTCTTGGGGCTTAATGAGCAGTTCTTC
TRBV7-2,once,TRBJ2-5,TRBD2,CASSFGLASEETQYF,TGTGCCAGCAGCTTCGGACTAGCTTCGGAAGAGACCCAGTACTTC
TRBV30,-,TRBJ2-3,TRBD2,CAWTGLAGRDTQYF,TGTGCCTGGACGGGACTAGCGGGAAGAGATACGCAGTATTTT
TRBV4-1,once,TRBJ2-3,-,CASSSVTDTQYF,TGCGCCAGCAGCTCAGTCACAGATACGCAGTATTTT
TRBV7-9,-,TRBJ1-2,-,CASTEGENYGYTF,TGTGCCAGCACCGAGGGGGAAAACTATGGCTACACCTTC
TRBV27,-,TRBJ1-4,-,CASSLYGGAFEKLFF,TGTGCCAGCAGTTTATACGGGGGTGCGTTTGAAAAACTGTTTTTT
TRBV7-9,-,TRBJ1-5,-,CASSPGGISNQPQHF,TGTGCCAGCAGCCCGGGCGGGATTAGCAATCAGCCCCAGCATTTT
TRBV5-6,-,TRBJ1-5,TRBD1,CASSRSGGQAVWGNQPQHF,TGTGCCAGCAGTCGCTCTGGGGGACAGGCGGTTTGGGGCAATCAGCCCCAGCATTTT
TRBV6-6,-,TRBJ2-5,-,CASSLDYGGQETQYF,TGTGCCAGCAGCTTAGACTACGGAGGGCAAGAGACCCAGTACTTC
TRBV19,-,TRBJ1-2,-,CATGDRYYGYTF,TGTGCCACCGGAGACAGGTACTATGGCTACACCTTC
TRBV11-2,-,TRBJ1-4,-,CASSFGRGNEKLFF,TGTGCCAGCAGCTTTGGCAGGGGTAATGAAAAACTGTTTTTT
TRBV10-3,-,TRBJ1-5,-,CAISEGRVMGQPQHF,TGTGCCATCAGTGAAGGCAGGGTGATGGGTCAGCCCCAGCATTTT
TRBV30,-,TRBJ2-3,-,CAWSLATDTQYF,TGTGCCTGGTCGCTAGCAACAGATACGCAGTATTTT
TRBV4-1,-,TRBJ1-5,-,CASSQDPGAKPQHF,TGCGCCAGCAGCCAAGATCCAGGGGCAAAGCCCCAGCATTTT
TRBV19,-,TRBJ1-5,TRBD1,CASSPWAGGQQPQHF,TGTGCCAGTAGCCCTTGGGCAGGGGGCCAACAGCCCCAGCATTTT
TRBV19,-,TRBJ1-5,-,CASSIRQNSNQPQHF,TGTGCCAGTAGTATTAGACAGAATAGCAATCAGCCCCAGCATTTT